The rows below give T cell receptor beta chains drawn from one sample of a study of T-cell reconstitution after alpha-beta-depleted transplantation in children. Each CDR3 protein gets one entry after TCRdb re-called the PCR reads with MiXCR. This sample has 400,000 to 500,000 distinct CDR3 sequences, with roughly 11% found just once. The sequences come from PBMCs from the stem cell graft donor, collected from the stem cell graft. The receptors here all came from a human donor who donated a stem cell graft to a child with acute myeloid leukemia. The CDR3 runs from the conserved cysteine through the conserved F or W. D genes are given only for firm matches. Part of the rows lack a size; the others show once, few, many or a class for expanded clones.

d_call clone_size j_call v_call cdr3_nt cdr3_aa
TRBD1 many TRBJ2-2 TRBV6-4 TGTGCCAGCAGTACCGGGACAGACACCGGGGAGCTGTTTTTT CASSTGTDTGELFF
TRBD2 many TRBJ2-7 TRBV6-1 TGTGCCAGCAGTGCTGTTAGCGGGATCTCCTACGAGCAGTACTTC CASSAVSGISYEQYF
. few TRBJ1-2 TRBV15 TGTGCCACCAGCAGAGGCGGCGGAGCTAACTATGGCTACACCTTC CATSRGGGANYGYTF
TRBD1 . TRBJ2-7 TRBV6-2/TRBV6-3 TGTGCCAGCAGCCCCGGGACAGGGGCCCTCTACGAGCAGTACTTC CASSPGTGALYEQYF
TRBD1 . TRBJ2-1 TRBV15 TGTGCCACCAGCAAGAAACGACAGGGATCCTACAATGAGCAGTTCTTC CATSKKRQGSYNEQFF
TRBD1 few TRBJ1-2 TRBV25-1 TGTGCCAGCAGTGCACTTTCCGGCAGGGGGCCTAACTATGGCTACACCTTC CASSALSGRGPNYGYTF
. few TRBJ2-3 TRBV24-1 TGTGCCACCCAGGGTGGTGGAACAGATACGCAGTATTTT CATQGGGTDTQYF
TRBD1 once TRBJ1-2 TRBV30 TGTGCCTGGAGTGTACAACAGGGGGCCTATGGCTACACCTTC CAWSVQQGAYGYTF
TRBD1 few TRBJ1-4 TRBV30 TGTGCCTGGAGTTCCCCCGGGACAGGGGGAGAAAAACTGTTTTTT CAWSSPGTGGEKLFF
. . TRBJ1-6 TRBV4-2 TGTGCCAGCAGCCTCCTTCGAGGCGGCCAGGATTCACCCCTCCACTTT CASSLLRGGQDSPLHF
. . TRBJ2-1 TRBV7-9 TGTGCCAGCAGCTTAGGGCCTCAAGCAGGAAATGAGCAGTTCTTC CASSLGPQAGNEQFF
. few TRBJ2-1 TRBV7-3 TGTGCCAGCAGCCCCGGGGACTACAATGAGCAGTTCTTC CASSPGDYNEQFF
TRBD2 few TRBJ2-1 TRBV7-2 TGTGCCAGCAGCTTCTTCCAAGAGGGGGAGGCGGCTAGCGGGAGTATCTTGAATGAGCAGTTCTTC CASSFFQEGEAASGSILNEQFF
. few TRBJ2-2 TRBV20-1 TGCAGTGCTAGAGGGAACACCGGGGAGCTGTTTTTT CSARGNTGELFF
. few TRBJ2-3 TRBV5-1 TGCGCCAGCAGAGGTAGCGGTAGCACAGATACGCAGTATTTT CASRGSGSTDTQYF
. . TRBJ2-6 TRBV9 TGTGCCAGCAGCGTAGTCGGAGACTCTGGGGCCAACGTCCTGACTTTC CASSVVGDSGANVLTF
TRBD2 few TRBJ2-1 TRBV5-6 TGTGCCAGCACCCTTGGGGGGGTCCATGAGCAGTTCTTC CASTLGGVHEQFF
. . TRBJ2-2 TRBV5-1 TGCGCCAGCAGCTTGGACGGGGGAAGAAGCACCGGGGAGCTGTTTTTT CASSLDGGRSTGELFF
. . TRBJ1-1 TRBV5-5 TGTGCCAGCAGCTTGGTCTGGCCCGGAGTGAACACTGAAGCTTTCTTT CASSLVWPGVNTEAFF
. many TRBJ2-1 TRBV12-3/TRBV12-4 TGTGCCAGCGGATCGGACTACAGCAATGAGCAGTTCTTC CASGSDYSNEQFF
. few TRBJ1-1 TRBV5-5 TGTGCCAGCAGAGCTGACATTGGTAGCGAAGCTTTCTTT CASRADIGSEAFF
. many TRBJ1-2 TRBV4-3 TGCGCCAGCAGCCAAAAACAGGGATATAACTATGGCTACACCTTC CASSQKQGYNYGYTF
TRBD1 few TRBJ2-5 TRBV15 TGTGCCACCAGCAGGGCGGGACAGGGGCAAGAGACCCAGTACTTC CATSRAGQGQETQYF